This TCR beta chain appears in the sequencing data of a study of T cells in Graves' hyperthyroidism and ophthalmopathy. TCR beta CDR3 regions were amplified from RNA transcripts. TCR CDR3 regions were first amplified by RT-PCR with HTBI primers. TCRdb fed the multiplex PCR reads into MiXCR, producing one record per CDR3 protein. The sample records approximately 100,000 distinct CDR3 sequences, roughly 40% being singletons. As to this clonotype: At one boundary the junction diverges from the germline segment, which might be a read error.

This CDR3 spans 15 amino acids. CDR1 is SGHTA and CDR2 is FQGNSA in the germline V gene. The authors deemed Graves' hyperthyroidism stable absent ophthalmopathy progression within 18 months. The rearrangement links TRBV7-2 to TRBJ2-5; 8 bases are shared with TRBD2. The sequenced sample consisted of peripheral blood or thyroid tissue (not recorded which). This TCR was recovered from a woman aged 25-40 years with Graves' hyperthyroidism. This chain's CDR3 is CASSLAGGTQVTQYF. The CDR3 DNA follows: TGTGCCAGCAGCTTGGCGGGAGGCACCCAAGTGACCCAGTACTTC.